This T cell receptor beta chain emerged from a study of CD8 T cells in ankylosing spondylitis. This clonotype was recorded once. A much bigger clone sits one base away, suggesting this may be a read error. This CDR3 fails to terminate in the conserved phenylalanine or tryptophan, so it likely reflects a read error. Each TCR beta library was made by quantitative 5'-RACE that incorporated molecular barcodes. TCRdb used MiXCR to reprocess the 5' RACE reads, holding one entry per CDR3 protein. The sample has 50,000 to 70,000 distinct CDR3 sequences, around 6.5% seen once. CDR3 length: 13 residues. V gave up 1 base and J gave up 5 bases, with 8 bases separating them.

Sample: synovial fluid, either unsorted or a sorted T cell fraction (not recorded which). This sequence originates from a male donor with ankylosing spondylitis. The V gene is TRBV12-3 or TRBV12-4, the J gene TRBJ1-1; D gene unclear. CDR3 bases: TGTGCCAGCAGTTTAGAAACGAGTACTGAAGCTTTCATT. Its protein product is CASSLETSTEAFI.